Listed here are 13 T cell receptor beta chains from one sample, sequenced in a study of control samples from healthy donors and cancer patients (dated by TCRdb to 2019 to 2021). Library method: the immunoSEQ multiplex PCR assay. TCRdb stores this immuneACCESS table with in-frame sequences only. Part of the clones is absent; in the studies checked, under half of the shortfall reflects unresolved V genes, and no reason is known for the rest. The sample table records over 100,000 clones; about nine tenths of these occur just once. The ten largest clones capture under 3% of the sample. The sequenced material came from blood. These receptor sequences come from a middle-aged man in good health.

The chain combines TRBV27 with TRBJ1-1; 8 bases are a match to TRBD1. Germline loops: CDR1 MNHEY, CDR2 SMNVEV (reference sequence). The length of the CDR3 is 15 residues. J was trimmed by 4 bases and V by 5 bases; bases with no gene match: 9. The CDR3 sequence: CASSRGDRKATEAFF. The CDR3 DNA sequence: TGTGCCAGCAGTAGGGGGGACAGGAAAGCCACTGAAGCTTTCTTT.

V gene TRBV10-3 combines with J gene TRBJ1-1; D unclear. Trimming stripped 0 bases from V and 6 bases from J, with 8 bases between. The germline CDR1 and CDR2 sequences are ENHRY and SYGVKD. This CDR3 contains 13 residues. The DNA for the CDR3 is TGTGCCATCAGTGAGTCGGGAATTTCTGAAGCTTTCTTT. It encodes CAISESGISEAFF.

This clone was counted only a few times. The chain uses TRBV12-3 or TRBV12-4 and TRBJ1-1, with D uncertain. V dropped 3 bases and J dropped 2 bases, with 7 bases sitting between them. The CDR3 is made up of 13 amino acids. DNA of the CDR3: TGTGCCAGCAGTTTTCCCCATAACACTGAAGCTTTCTTT. It specifies CASSFPHNTEAFF.

The genes are TRBV10-2 and TRBJ2-7; D possibly corresponds to TRBD1 (6 bases). V was shortened by 3 bases and J by 4 bases, with 10 bases between the two germline ends. CDR1 and CDR2 (germline): WSHSY, SAAADI. This CDR3 comprises 13 residues. The CDR3 reads CASSDPQGYEQYF. CDR3 sequence (DNA): TGCGCCAGCAGTGACCCACAGGGTTACGAGCAGTACTTC.

This chain joins TRBV5-1 and TRBJ2-2, with a tentative D call TRBD1 (6 bases). Germline-derived CDR1 and CDR2 are SGHRS and YFSETQ. V was shortened by 2 bases and J by 0 bases, with 17 bases between the two germline ends. CDR3 size: 18 residues. The CDR3 sequence: CASSLPKTGLANTGELFF. The CDR3 bases are TGCGCCAGCAGCTTACCTAAGACAGGTCTCGCGAACACCGGGGAGCTGTTTTTT.

The J gene is TRBJ1-2, the V gene TRBV25-1; D is possibly TRBD1 (5 bases). There are 14 residues in the CDR3. V was shortened by 1 base and J by 6 bases, with 12 bases between the two germline ends. Germline assignment: CDR1 MGHDK and CDR2 SYGVNS. CDR3 nucleotides: TGTGCCAGCAGTGAATTGACAGTTCTCAATGGCTACACCTTC. Translating it yields CASSELTVLNGYTF.

The chain couples TRBV6-1 to TRBJ2-7; TRBD1 might be the D (6 bases). The CDR3 sequence is 13 residues long. V was clipped by 3 bases and J by 12 bases, with 18 bases between them. Germline CDR1 and CDR2: MNHNS and SASEGT. The CDR3 DNA follows: TGTGCCAGCAGTGATCAAACCAAACAGGGTCCGTACTTC. Its translation is CASSDQTKQGPYF.

Only a few counts were recorded for this clone. The chain carries TRBV13 and TRBJ1-6; D remains unclear. Germline lookup yields CDR1 PRHDT and CDR2 FYEKMQ (reference sequence). The CDR3 contains 15 residues. Trimming shortened V by 5 bases and J by 7 bases, and 15 bases separated the two germline ends. The CDR3 DNA is TGTGCCAGCAGCGTACGGGCCCCGCTAAATTCACCCCTCCACTTT. Protein sequence: CASSVRAPLNSPLHF.

The chain links TRBV4-1 to TRBJ2-3, with a possible D match to TRBD1 (5 bases). This CDR3 spans 17 amino acids. Trimming removed 2 bases at V and 1 base at J, with 16 bases between. CDR1 is MGHRA and CDR2 is YSYEKL in the germline V gene. CDR3 protein: CASSQHNQGIGTDTQYF. For the CDR3, the DNA is TGCGCCAGCAGCCAACACAACCAGGGCATCGGCACAGATACGCAGTATTTT.

V gene TRBV6-4 combines with J gene TRBJ2-3; TRBD2 agrees at 13 bases. CDR3 size: 16 residues. V lost 4 bases and J lost 2; bases outside the gene matches: 3. Germline V gene lookup returns CDR1 MRHNA and CDR2 SNTAGT. The CDR3 region has the DNA TGTGCCAGCAGTGCCGGACTAGCGGGGGCCACAGATACGCAGTATTTT. Its protein product is CASSAGLAGATDTQYF.

The DNA of the CDR3 is TGTGCCATCAGTGAGGCAGCAACTAATGAAAAACTGTTTTTT. This sequence encodes CAISEAATNEKLFF. V is TRBV10-3 and J is TRBJ1-4; D call uncertain. Per germline, CDR1 ENHRY and CDR2 SYGVKD. The CDR3 loop spans 14 amino acids. With 2 bases removed from V and 0 bases from J, the gap between germline ends came to 4 bases.

J is TRBJ2-6 and V is TRBV10-2; TRBD1 agrees at 7 bases. Germline V gene sequence: CDR1 WSHSY, CDR2 SAAADI. V shed 7 bases, J shed 0 bases, and the junction held 6 bases outside the gene matches. The CDR3 is 16 residues long. The CDR3, as DNA: TGCGCCAGCAACCCAGGGGGTTTCTCTGGGGCCAACGTCCTGACTTTC. Protein product: CASNPGGFSGANVLTF.

This sequence joins TRBV7-2 and TRBJ2-1, with 8 bases aligning to TRBD2. With 5 bases clipped from V and 2 bases from J, the junction kept 8 bases outside the gene matches. The germline gives CDR1 SGHTA, CDR2 FQGNSA. This CDR3 has 16 residues. This chain's CDR3 is CASSPAGGRTYNEQFF. In DNA form, the CDR3 reads TGTGCCAGCAGCCCCGCGGGGGGTAGAACCTACAATGAGCAGTTCTTC. The whole variable domain, remainder taken from reference TRBV7-2 and TRBJ2-1, is GAGVSQSPSNKVTEKGKDVELRCDPISGHTALYWYRQSLGQGLEFLIYFQGNSAPDKSGLPSDRFSAERTGGSVSTLTIQRTQQEDSAVYLCASSPAGGRTYNEQFFGPGTRLTVL.